These 2 T cell receptor beta chains were all obtained from the same sample, sequenced in a study of spatial heterogeneity in lung cancer. Sample time point: sample taken at primary tumor resection. TCRdb used MiXCR to reprocess the 5' RACE reads, holding one entry per CDR3 protein. The table lists 40,000 to 55,000 distinct CDR3 sequences, roughly 13% of them singletons, with about 57% in the top ten. Sequences were derived from PBMCs, sampled at surgery. The origin of the receptors is a male donor with early-stage non-small cell lung cancer.

V and J are TRBV25-1 and TRBJ2-7; 9 bases fit TRBD1. The CDR3 is made up of 15 amino acids. Germline CDR1 and CDR2: MGHDK and SYGVNS. V was clipped by 7 bases and J by 1 base; unmatched bases: 8. The CDR3 DNA follows: TGTGCCAGCAACCTCGGACAGGGGAGTTCCTACGAGCAGTACTTC. The encoded protein is CASNLGQGSSYEQYF.

This clonotype was detected a few times. V and J are TRBV20-1 and TRBJ2-7; no firm D call. The length of the CDR3 is 14 residues. Trimming removed 5 bases at V and 1 base at J, with 15 bases between. CDR1 DFQATT and CDR2 SNEGSKA come from the germline V gene (reference sequence). Here the CDR3 reads CSAADTQPSYEQYF. Written as DNA, the CDR3 is TGCAGTGCTGCTGACACCCAACCTTCCTACGAGCAGTACTTC.